The entry that follows covers one T cell receptor (beta chain) sequence. Its antigen is undetermined. The source of the sample is a study of vaccination and CD4 T cells after COVID-19. On the study more broadly: Between diagnosis and the drawing of post-COVID samples lay a median roughly 100 days (range 35 to 161). Study results and limitations: Spike mono-reactivity held for 304 of 307 vaccine-specific clones in convalescent patients.

The Oncomine TCR Beta short-read assay was applied to DNA of cultured CD4+ T cells. TCRdb re-derived calls from the PCR reads in MiXCR, one entry per CDR3 protein. Among about 20,000 distinct CDR3 sequences listed, about 50% were seen once. CDR1 MDHEN and CDR2 SYDVKM come from the germline V gene. Trimming shortened V by 6 bases and J by 2 bases, and 21 bases separated the two germline ends. This CDR3 comprises 17 residues. Treatment specified: roughly 10-day PBMC culture with coronavirus spike peptide pools or control peptides (ViraFEST assay). With roughly 10 ug/ml peptide pools and roughly 9 IU/ml IL-2, PBMCs were cultured at approximately 2 million per well.

The sequence derives from a human donor who had recovered from COVID-19. This chain links TRBV28 with TRBJ2-3; possibly TRBD1 for D (6 bases). Here the sequenced sample was CD4+ T cells from blood, cultured in vitro, taken before SARS-CoV-2 vaccination. The CDR3 region has the DNA TGTGCCAGCAGGTCGTCGCCCGGGACATTTAACACAGATACGCAGTATTTT. Translation: CASRSSPGTFNTDTQYF. Based on the CDR3 plus reference TRBV28 and TRBJ2-3, the full variable domain is DVKVTQSSRYLVKRTGEKVFLECVQDMDHENMFWYRQDPGLGLRLIYFSYDVKMKEKGDIPEGYSVSREKKERFSLILESASTNQTSMYLCASRSSPGTFNTDTQYFGPGTRLTVL.